The clone carrying this TCR beta chain was seen a handful of times. The antigen is not known. Genomic DNA (from each subset) was split evenly across several immunoSEQ plates. TCRdb's table, derived via immunoSEQ multiplex PCR, lists solely in-frame clones and lacks some. The sample holds more than 90,000 clones, 67% seen once. The data were taken from a study of shared clonotypes between healthy human individuals. Study-wide results and limits: Sampling used blood alone; tissue repertoires probably differ.

The sequenced sample was memory CD8+ T cells sorted from blood. As for subset: CD45RO+ cells pooled with CCR7-negative TemRA cells. The source is a man aged 25-40 years in good health.

The CDR3 loop is CASSLRQGARNEQFF. Written as DNA, the CDR3 is TGTGCCAGCAGCTTAAGACAGGGGGCCCGAAATGAGCAGTTCTTC. The chain joins TRBV7-3 to TRBJ2-1, with 10 bases aligning to TRBD1. V trimming: 1 base; J trimming: 7 bases; junction bases outside the gene matches: 4. CDR1 is SGHTA, CDR2 FQGTGA, per germline. The CDR3 is 15 amino acids.